This T cell receptor beta chain was observed in a study of control samples from healthy donors and cancer patients. Measured with immunoSEQ multiplex PCR; TCRdb has only the in-frame clones, and not every one. This table holds about 160,000 clones, approximately 94% found once. CDR3 size: 13 residues. Germline loops: CDR1 MGHDK, CDR2 SYGVNS. The ends were cut back, 6 bases at V and 1 base at J, with 7 bases in the middle. Sequenced material: blood. This chain uses TRBV25-1 with TRBJ1-5; D gene unclear. This clonotype was sampled from a woman aged 40 to 55 in good health. Here the CDR3 DNA reads TGTGCCAGCAGAGGAAGGAGCAATCAGCCCCAGCATTTT. Amino acid sequence: CASRGRSNQPQHF.